This note documents a single T cell receptor beta chain sequence. Its matching antigen is unknown. The data were taken from a study of cytomegalovirus exposure and HLA in healthy donors. Whole-study context: Within an early data release were about 90 million unique TCRs drawn from HLA-typed donors. Broader study findings: As was reported, the classifier diagnosed cytomegalovirus status with high specificity and sensitivity.

Use of 60 Vbeta and 13 Jbeta primers characterized the PCR. In the study's own analysis: Later, tens of millions of unique TCR beta chains were counted in an analysis, and about 10 million of them were shared. Sequencing was performed with immunoSEQ multiplex PCR; in TCRdb, only in-frame clones are kept and a portion is missing. V, J and clone size derive from that table, while D and trimming were established from the DNA sequence. The sample lists some 110,000 clones, roughly 68% seen once, with roughly 2.4% in the top ten. The germline V gene encodes CDR1 WNHNN and CDR2 SYGVQD (reference sequence). J lost 4 bases, V lost 3 bases, and 8 bases had no gene match. CDR3 length: 16 amino acids.

The V and J genes are TRBV10-1 and TRBJ2-2; 7 bases agree with TRBD2. Sequencing was performed on PBMCs. The TCR originated in a woman between 25 and 40 years old in good health and CMV-seronegative. The CDR3: CASSDQKLAGTGELFF. CDR3 in DNA: TGCGCCAGCAGTGATCAGAAATTAGCGGGCACCGGGGAGCTGTTTTTT.